This is a list of T cell receptor beta chains from one sample in a study of T cells in Graves' hyperthyroidism and ophthalmopathy. MiXCR was run by TCRdb on the multiplex PCR reads, yielding one entry per CDR3 protein. The sample records just over 550,000 distinct CDR3 sequences, under 60% being singletons. The sample taken for sequencing was peripheral blood or thyroid tissue (not recorded which). Every receptor here comes from a young woman with Graves' hyperthyroidism. The CDR3 runs from the conserved cysteine through the conserved F or W. D genes are given only for firm matches. Clone size, where shown, is once, few, many, or a class for clones that have expanded.

V	D	size	J	DNA	CDR3
TRBV20-1	NA	NA	TRBJ1-2	TGCAGTGCTAGAGATCGGGGAGCCGGCTACACCTTC	CSARDRGAGYTF
TRBV5-6	NA	NA	TRBJ1-5	TGTGCCAGCAGAGGTAGGCCGGGTCAGCCCCAGCATTTT	CASRGRPGQPQHF
TRBV2	NA	few	TRBJ1-1	TGTGCCAGCGGGGGGGGGATCACTGAAGCTTTCTTT	CASGGGITEAFF
TRBV12-3/TRBV12-4	NA	NA	TRBJ1-1	TGTGCCAGCAAACCGACGGCATTGAACACTGAAGCTTTCTTT	CASKPTALNTEAFF
TRBV5-1	NA	NA	TRBJ1-2	TGCGCCAGCAGCCCCGACGTCGAGGCCTATGGCTACACCTTC	CASSPDVEAYGYTF
TRBV7-3	NA	NA	TRBJ1-2	TGTGCCAGCAGCTTACAAGTCCAGGGATCTGGCTACACCTTC	CASSLQVQGSGYTF
TRBV19	NA	few	TRBJ2-2	TGTGCCAGTAGTATAGAGGCTAGCGTGAACACCGGGGAGCTGTTTTTT	CASSIEASVNTGELFF
TRBV7-8	NA	many	TRBJ2-6	TGTGCCAGCAGCCTCCAGAGCTCTGGGGCCAACGTCCTGACTTTC	CASSLQSSGANVLTF
TRBV2	TRBD2	NA	TRBJ2-1	TGTGCCAGCAAGAGGACTAGCGGGAACTACAATGAGCAGTTCTTC	CASKRTSGNYNEQFF
TRBV20-1	TRBD2	NA	TRBJ2-5	TGCAGTGCAAGACTAGCGGGAGGGATTCCGGGAGAGACCCAGTACTTC	CSARLAGGIPGETQYF
TRBV7-6	NA	NA	TRBJ2-5	TGTGCCAGCAGCTTGGTCCAGCAAGAGACCCGGTACTTC	CASSLVQQETRYF
TRBV10-1	TRBD1	NA	TRBJ1-2	TGCGCCAGCAGACTCCGGGACAGGGAAGGCACGGACTATGGCTACACCTTC	CASRLRDREGTDYGYTF
TRBV25-1	TRBD2	NA	TRBJ2-7	TGTGCCAGCAGTTGGCCTCTAGCGGGAGGGCCTCACGAGCAGTACTTC	CASSWPLAGGPHEQYF
TRBV9	NA	many	TRBJ1-1	TGTGCCAGTAGTCGAGCGAACACTGAAGCTTTCTTT	CASSRANTEAFF
TRBV2	TRBD1	many	TRBJ1-2	TGTGCCAGCAGAGAGACAGGGGGGAAGGACTATGGCTACACCTTC	CASRETGGKDYGYTF
TRBV19	TRBD2	few	TRBJ2-2	TGTGCCAGTAGTATGTCCGCGGGAGGAGGCGGGGAGCTGTTTTTT	CASSMSAGGGGELFF
TRBV2	TRBD2	NA	TRBJ2-7	TGTGCCAGTAAGCAGGAGAGACTTAGCGGGGCGGTGGAGCAGTACTTC	CASKQERLSGAVEQYF
TRBV24-1	NA	NA	TRBJ2-5	TGTGCCACCAGTGATGCCTCTCCAGGGGATGAAGAGACCCAGTACTTC	CATSDASPGDEETQYF
TRBV3-1	NA	NA	TRBJ1-2	TGTGCCAGCAGCCAAGAGGGCGGCTATGGCTACACCTTC	CASSQEGGYGYTF
TRBV29-1	NA	many	TRBJ1-1	TGCAGCGTTTGCCTACATGGGGACACTGAAGCTTTCTTT	CSVCLHGDTEAFF
TRBV19	NA	NA	TRBJ1-5	TGTGCCAGTGCTAGCTGGACAGATAGCAATCAGCCCCAGCATTTT	CASASWTDSNQPQHF
TRBV29-1	NA	NA	TRBJ1-1	TGCAGCGTTGGGGGAGCGAAAAGAAACACTGAAGCTTTCTTT	CSVGGAKRNTEAFF
TRBV6-6	NA	few	TRBJ2-2	TGTGCCAGCAGTTACGAGGGGAAGGACACCGGGGAGCTGTTTTTT	CASSYEGKDTGELFF
TRBV15	TRBD1	NA	TRBJ1-6	TGTGCCACCAGCAGAGATGTGACAGGGAATTCACCCCTCCACTTT	CATSRDVTGNSPLHF
TRBV7-2	NA	NA	TRBJ2-2	TGTGCCAGCAGCTATACCACAGGGATCGGGGAGCTGTTTTTT	CASSYTTGIGELFF
TRBV10-3	NA	NA	TRBJ1-5	TGTGCCAGCAGTGTTTCCCTGAGCAATCAGCCCCAGCATTTT	CASSVSLSNQPQHF
TRBV6-5	TRBD2	few	TRBJ2-7	TGTGCCAGCAGTTACTTGTCAGCGGGAGGATACGAGCAGTACTTC	CASSYLSAGGYEQYF
TRBV6-5	TRBD1	NA	TRBJ1-6	TGTGCCAGCAGTTACGGGACAGGGGATTCACCCCTCCACTTT	CASSYGTGDSPLHF
TRBV24-1	NA	NA	TRBJ2-7	TGTGCCACCAGTGATAGCCGTACTAGCCAGTACGAGCAGTACTTC	CATSDSRTSQYEQYF
TRBV30	NA	NA	TRBJ1-2	TGTGCCTGGCGTAGTTTCGGCTACACCTTC	CAWRSFGYTF
TRBV12-3/TRBV12-4	NA	few	TRBJ2-7	TGTGCCAGCAGTCCCGGGACACTCCCGGAGGAGCAGTACTTC	CASSPGTLPEEQYF
TRBV7-2	TRBD2	NA	TRBJ2-5	TGTGCCAGCAGCTTGGGTGAGGGGAGGGCCTTAGAGACCCAGTACTTC	CASSLGEGRALETQYF
TRBV29-1	NA	few	TRBJ1-3	TGCAGCGTTGCGTCGGGGGGGAGGATTGGAAACACCATATATTTT	CSVASGGRIGNTIYF
TRBV12-3/TRBV12-4	NA	NA	TRBJ1-5	TGTGCCAGCACCTCCTCGGGGTCGGCTCAGCCCCAGCATTTT	CASTSSGSAQPQHF
TRBV10-3	NA	NA	TRBJ2-2	TGTGCCATCAGTGAAGAGGGGACTGTGGACACCGGGGAGCTGTTTTTT	CAISEEGTVDTGELFF
TRBV7-9	NA	few	TRBJ2-5	TGTGCCAGCAGCGGTGAAGGGGCCCCTCGGGGAGAGACCCAGTACTTC	CASSGEGAPRGETQYF
TRBV7-9	TRBD1	NA	TRBJ1-5	TGTGCCAGCAGCTCTCAGGGGGCTGGCAATCAGCCCCAGCATTTT	CASSSQGAGNQPQHF
TRBV10-2	NA	NA	TRBJ2-7	TGCGCCAGCAGCGCCGCTAGAGACGCGCGGGGGCCGTACTTC	CASSAARDARGPYF
TRBV20-1	NA	NA	TRBJ2-7	TGCAGTGCTTTGGACCGAGCGGAGACCTACGAGCAGTACTTC	CSALDRAETYEQYF
TRBV11-2	NA	NA	TRBJ1-2	TGCGCCAGCAGCGTGACGGGAGTCTATGGCTACACCTTC	CASSVTGVYGYTF
TRBV19	NA	few	TRBJ2-7	TGTGCCAGTAAGGCGGACAGAGCCTACGAGCAGTACTTC	CASKADRAYEQYF
TRBV7-2	NA	NA	TRBJ2-7	TGTGCCAGCAGCCTCCCTCCTAAGGGGTACGAGCAGTACTTC	CASSLPPKGYEQYF
TRBV7-6	NA	NA	TRBJ1-1	TGTGCCAGCAGCATAGCGGGACACTATGAAGCTTTCTTT	CASSIAGHYEAFF
TRBV2	NA	NA	TRBJ1-5	TGTGCCAGCAGCTCGAACGAACAGGGAAAGAGCAATCAGCCCCAGCATTTT	CASSSNEQGKSNQPQHF
TRBV14	TRBD2	few	TRBJ2-7	TGTGCCAGCAGCCTCCTAGCGGGAGGGAGCTCCTACGAGCAGTACTTC	CASSLLAGGSSYEQYF
TRBV10-2	NA	NA	TRBJ2-7	TGCGCCAGCGTTGGGAGCAGCTACGAGCAGTACTTC	CASVGSSYEQYF
TRBV7-2	NA	NA	TRBJ1-2	TGTGCCAGCAGCTTGGGAGCGGGGGGCCATGGCTACACCTTC	CASSLGAGGHGYTF
TRBV15	NA	NA	TRBJ2-7	TGTGCCACTATGGGGCAGTCCTCCTACGAGCAGTACTTC	CATMGQSSYEQYF
TRBV7-8	TRBD2	few	TRBJ2-5	TGTGCCAGCACCGCCGGGACTAGCGGCCAAGAGACCCAGTACTTC	CASTAGTSGQETQYF
TRBV7-3	TRBD2	NA	TRBJ2-2	TGTGCCAGCAGCCAAGAAGGGCTAGCGGGAGGGACCGGGGAGCTGTTTTTT	CASSQEGLAGGTGELFF